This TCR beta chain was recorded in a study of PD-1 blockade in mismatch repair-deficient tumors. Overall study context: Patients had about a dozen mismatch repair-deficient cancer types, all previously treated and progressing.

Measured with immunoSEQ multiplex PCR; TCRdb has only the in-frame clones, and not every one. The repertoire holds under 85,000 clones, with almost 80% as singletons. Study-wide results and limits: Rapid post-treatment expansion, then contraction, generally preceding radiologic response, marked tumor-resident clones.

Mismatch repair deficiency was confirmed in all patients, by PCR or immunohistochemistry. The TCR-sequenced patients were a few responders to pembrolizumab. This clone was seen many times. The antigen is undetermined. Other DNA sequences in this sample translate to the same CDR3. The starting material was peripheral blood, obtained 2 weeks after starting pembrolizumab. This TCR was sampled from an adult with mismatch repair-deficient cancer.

The CDR3 sequence is CASSIERRITNQPQHF. Here the CDR3 DNA reads TGTGCCAGTAGTATAGAAAGGCGAATAACCAATCAGCCCCAGCATTTT. J is TRBJ1-5 and V is TRBV19; D is uncertain. The ends were cut back, 0 bases at V and 3 bases at J, with 12 bases in the middle. The CDR3 loop spans 16 amino acids. Germline assignment: CDR1 LNHDA and CDR2 SQIVND (reference sequence).